The 27 T cell receptor beta chains below were found in one sample sequenced in a study of metastatic and nonmetastatic thyroid tumors (dated by TCRdb to the early 2020s). The library was generated by PCR. The sequencer was an Illumina HiSeq 4000. In TCRdb, the public reads were trimmed at Q25 with fastp and aligned with MiXCR, with productive beta chains retained. Present in this sample are some 23,000 clones, 9.5% to 13% of which were seen just once. Just under 30% of the sample lies in the top ten. None of the patients had been given any treatment before thyroid surgery. The source material was blood. The receptors stem from a female donor with papillary thyroid cancer or a benign thyroid nodule (not recorded which). Some clones in this sample may be carry-over from other donors' samples.

Comments on this clone: Just one base apart from a much larger clone, this may be a read error. The rearrangement uses TRBV30 and TRBJ2-1, with 12 bases aligning to TRBD2. CDR3 length: 15 residues. V lost 2 bases to trimming and J lost 4 bases; unmatched junction nucleotides: 3. CDR1 GTSNPN and CDR2 SVGIG come from the germline V gene (reference sequence). CDR3 bases: TGTGCCTGGAGTACACTAGCGGGAGGATACAATGAGCAGTTCTTC. This sequence encodes CAWSTLAGGYNEQFF.

Sample share makes this clone medium-sized (0.01 to 0.1%). DNA of the CDR3: TGTGCCAGCAACGGACTAGCGGGAGGACAAGATACGCAGTATTTT. Translated, it gives CASNGLAGGQDTQYF. The genes are TRBV28 and TRBJ2-3, with TRBD2 matching over 14 bases. There are 15 residues in the CDR3. V was pared by 7 bases and J by 5 bases, with 5 bases of the junction left unmatched. Germline loops: CDR1 MDHEN, CDR2 SYDVKM.

This clone was counted many times. The chain uses TRBV2 and TRBJ2-5; D gene unclear. In germline, CDR1 is SNHLY, CDR2 FYNNEI. This CDR3 spans 14 amino acids. Deletions cut 6 bases from V and 7 bases from J, with 18 bases between. The CDR3 nucleotides read TGTGCCAGCAGAGAGCTGCAGAGTTTATGGACCCAGTACTTC. It encodes CASRELQSLWTQYF.

This clone was counted ten times or more. Germline is not matched at one junction end, which may reflect a read error. The chain uses TRBV6-1 and TRBJ1-1; D is perhaps TRBD1 (5 bases). CDR1 is MNHNS and CDR2 is SASEGT in the germline V gene. CDR3 size: 11 residues. The CDR3 DNA reads as TGTGCCAGCAGTGAAATGGGGACGGGAAGATTT. This sequence encodes CASSEMGTGRF.

This clone appeared once. J is TRBJ2-5 and V is TRBV20-1; 7 bases align to TRBD1. Germline assignment: CDR1 DFQATT and CDR2 SNEGSKA (reference sequence). The J segment lost 2 bases and the V segment lost 0 bases, leaving 6 bases of the junction unmatched. The CDR3 is 15 amino acids. In DNA, the CDR3 is TGCAGTGCTAGAGAGACAGGGCCTTATCAAGAGACCCAGTACTTC. Its translation: CSARETGPYQETQYF.

This clone was recorded a few times. A clone one base away is much larger, so this may be a read error. The same CDR3 arises from other DNA sequences in this sample as well. The V and J genes are TRBV28 and TRBJ2-4; no definite D call. Germline V lookup: CDR1 MDHEN, CDR2 SYDVKM. The V and J ends lost 3 bases and 2 bases respectively, with 8 bases between them. This CDR3 has 14 residues. The CDR3 sequence is CASSFARPKNIQYF. In DNA form, the CDR3 reads TGTGCCAGCAGTTTCGCCAGACCCAAAAACATTCAGTACTTC.

This clone appeared many times. The J gene is TRBJ2-2, the V gene TRBV13; 9 bases fit TRBD1. CDR3 length: 19 residues. Per germline, CDR1 PRHDT and CDR2 FYEKMQ (reference sequence). Trimming removed 5 bases from V and 4 bases from J; junction bases left unmatched: 17. The CDR3 DNA sequence: TGTGCCAGCAGCCTTTCGCTACCCTGGGACAGGGACGGCACCGGGGAGCTGTTTTTT. This gives the protein CASSLSLPWDRDGTGELFF.

This clone was picked up many times. The rearrangement joins TRBV5-5 to TRBJ2-2; a weak D match, TRBD1 (6 bases). The CDR3 is 16 amino acids. V gave up 1 base and J gave up 4 bases, with 14 bases separating them. The germline V gene has CDR1 SGHKS and CDR2 YYEKEE (reference sequence). The CDR3 here is CASSLMSGDTTGELFF. CDR3 nucleotide sequence: TGTGCCAGCAGCTTGATGTCAGGGGATACCACCGGGGAGCTGTTTTTT.

This clone was counted at least ten times. The chain couples TRBV4-1 to TRBJ2-1; D perhaps matches TRBD2 (6 bases). The V gene lost 4 bases and the J gene lost 0 bases, with 13 bases spanning the gap. From germline, CDR1 is MGHRA and CDR2 YSYEKL. This CDR3 is built from 16 residues. The CDR3 protein is CASSLLGLSSYNEQFF. The CDR3 DNA reads TGCGCCAGCAGCCTTCTAGGACTAAGCTCCTACAATGAGCAGTTCTTC.

This clone came up many times. The chain employs TRBV4-1 and TRBJ1-6; tentatively, D is TRBD1 (6 bases). CDR1 and CDR2 from the germline V gene are MGHRA and YSYEKL. The germline V and J ends were trimmed by 4 bases and 9 bases, with 22 bases remaining between them. The CDR3 loop spans 17 amino acids. The CDR3 coding sequence is TGCGCCAGCAGCCGGAACGTGGGGTCAGGGGATTTTTCACCCCTCCACTTT. Encoded protein: CASSRNVGSGDFSPLHF.

This clone was picked up many times. The chain employs TRBV3-1 and TRBJ1-6; tentative D call: TRBD1 (5 bases). CDR3 length: 14 residues. The germline V gene encodes CDR1 LGHDT and CDR2 YNNKEL (reference sequence). Trimming left V 6 bases short and J 10 bases short, with 16 bases between. CDR3 sequence: CASSLMAGNSPLHF. Here the CDR3 DNA reads TGTGCCAGCAGTCTCATGGCAGGGAACTCACCCCTCCACTTT. Complete variable domain (other parts from reference TRBV3-1 and TRBJ1-6): DTAVSQTPKYLVTQMGNDKSIKCEQNLGHDTMYWYKQDSKKFLKIMFSYNNKELIINETVPNRFSPKSPDKAHLNLHINSLELGDSAVYFCASSLMAGNSPLHFGNGTRLTVT.

The table lists this clone with a few counts. The rearrangement links TRBV6-2 or TRBV6-3 to TRBJ2-1, with D unresolved. The CDR3 covers 14 residues. CDR1 MNHEY and CDR2 SVGEGT come from the germline V gene. The ends were cut back, 0 bases at V and 4 bases at J, with 7 bases in the middle. This CDR3 is CASSYSVLYNEQFF. Here the CDR3 DNA reads TGTGCCAGCAGTTACTCGGTATTATACAATGAGCAGTTCTTC.

This clone is termed medium-sized. V gene TRBV25-1 combines with J gene TRBJ2-1; possible D gene TRBD2, 6 bases. In germline, CDR1 is MGHDK, CDR2 SYGVNS. The CDR3 runs 15 residues. The V and J ends lost 0 bases and 8 bases respectively, with 14 bases between them. The DNA for the CDR3 is TGTGCCAGCAGTGAATACGGGGGAGTACGCGATGAGCAGTTCTTC. This codes for CASSEYGGVRDEQFF.

The table lists this clone with a few counts. The V call is TRBV7-2, the J call TRBJ2-3; D is possibly TRBD1 or TRBD2 (6 bases each). This CDR3 spans 19 amino acids. The V end was cut by 2 bases, the J end by 1 base, with 22 bases between. Germline-derived CDR1 and CDR2 are SGHTA and FQGNSA. The CDR3 nucleotides read TGTGCCAGCAGCTTACTGGGGGCAAGTGGGAGGTTGGGCACAGATACGCAGTATTTT. Protein product: CASSLLGASGRLGTDTQYF.

This clone was seen at least ten times. This chain links TRBV10-1 with TRBJ2-3, with D possibly being TRBD1 (5 bases). The CDR3 consists of 15 residues. The V gene's germline CDR1 is WNHNN and CDR2 SYGVQD (reference sequence). V was shortened by 2 bases and J by 2 bases, with 11 bases between the two germline ends. The CDR3 DNA sequence: TGCGCCAGCAGTGAGAGACAGTTTTTCACAGATACGCAGTATTTT. Translating it yields CASSERQFFTDTQYF.

This clone was detected many times. The V and J genes are TRBV20-1 and TRBJ2-2; D perhaps matches TRBD1 (6 bases). CDR1 and CDR2 (germline): DFQATT, SNEGSKA (reference sequence). The CDR3 has 17 residues. The V end lost 0 bases, the J end lost 0 bases, and 14 bases lay between the germline ends. CDR3 sequence: CSARDFKGTTNTGELFF. The CDR3 DNA is TGCAGTGCTAGAGATTTTAAGGGGACAACGAACACCGGGGAGCTGTTTTTT.

This clone was found many times. The chain carries TRBV19 and TRBJ2-7; 12 nucleotides line up with TRBD2. Germline assignment: CDR1 LNHDA and CDR2 SQIVND (reference sequence). The V segment lost 5 bases and the J segment 2 bases; nucleotides outside the gene matches: 7. This CDR3 has 16 residues. The chain's CDR3 is CASSSTSGRGTYEQYF. CDR3 DNA: TGTGCCAGTAGTTCGACTAGCGGGAGAGGGACCTACGAGCAGTACTTC.

This clone has ten or more counts. This sequence joins TRBV7-9 and TRBJ1-4, with D perhaps TRBD1 (5 bases). Germline CDR1 is SEHNR and CDR2 is FQNEAQ (reference sequence). Trimming took off 10 bases at V and 7 bases at J, with 13 bases between the two ends. The CDR3 runs 12 residues. CDR3 nucleotide sequence: TGTGCCACGGCACCAAGGGGTGAAAAACTGTTTTTT. Protein product: CATAPRGEKLFF. Full variable domain (rest looked up from reference TRBV7-9 and TRBJ1-4): DTGVSQNPRHKITKRGQNVTFRCDPISEHNRLYWYRQTLGQGPEFLTYFQNEAQLEKSRLLSDRFSAERPKGSFSTLEIQRTEQGDSAMYLCATAPRGEKLFFGSGTQLSVL.

This clone has more than one count but fewer than ten. One end of the junction fails to match germline, which may point to a read error. This chain connects TRBV12-3 or TRBV12-4 to TRBJ2-7, with unresolved D. The CDR3 contains 14 residues. Here the CDR3 DNA reads TGTGTCAGCAGTCGAGCCGGGCCGACCTACGAGCGGTACTTC. Protein product: CVSSRAGPTYERYF.

The chain joins TRBV7-3 to TRBJ2-2; D may be TRBD1 or TRBD2 (5 bases each). V lost 10 bases and J lost 1, with 13 bases in between. CDR1 SGHTA and CDR2 FQGTGA come from the germline V gene. The CDR3 has 14 residues. This chain's CDR3 is CATSLQENTGELFF. Here the CDR3 DNA reads TGTGCCACTAGCCTACAGGAGAACACCGGGGAGCTGTTTTTT. The entire variable domain, with the rest obtained from reference TRBV7-3 and TRBJ2-2, is as follows: GAGVSQTPSNKVTEKGKYVELRCDPISGHTALYWYRQSLGQGPEFLIYFQGTGAADDSGLPNDRFFAVRPEGSVSTLKIQRTERGDSAVYLCATSLQENTGELFFGEGSRLTVL.

This clone appeared many times. The V and J genes are TRBV7-3 and TRBJ2-3; D not resolved. Per the germline V gene, CDR1 is SGHTA and CDR2 is FQGTGA. Trimming cost V 3 bases and J 5 bases, with 12 bases left between them. CDR3 size: 14 residues. Here the CDR3 reads CASSFGDPGDTQYF. DNA for the CDR3: TGTGCCAGCAGCTTTGGGGATCCAGGAGATACGCAGTATTTT.

The J gene is TRBJ2-2, the V gene TRBV20-1; tentative D call: TRBD2 (6 bases). Germline-derived CDR1 and CDR2 are DFQATT and SNEGSKA (reference sequence). The CDR3 consists of 16 residues. V lost 4 bases and J 6 bases, leaving 21 bases between the germline ends. CDR3 sequence: CSANLFVGWRAGELFF. The DNA of the CDR3 is TGCAGTGCTAACCTGTTTGTGGGCTGGAGGGCCGGGGAGCTGTTTTTT.

This clone was observed at least ten times. The rearrangement joins TRBV10-3 to TRBJ1-5; D call uncertain. Germline values: CDR1 ENHRY, CDR2 SYGVKD. The CDR3 contains 13 residues. V was pared by 0 bases and J by 4 bases, with 4 bases between. The DNA of the CDR3 is TGTGCCATCAGTGAGTCGGGAAATCAGCCCCAGCATTTT. Protein sequence: CAISESGNQPQHF.

At least ten counts were recorded for this clone. The rearrangement links TRBV30 to TRBJ1-2; tentative D call: TRBD1 (6 bases). CDR1 and CDR2 (germline): GTSNPN, SVGIG (reference sequence). The CDR3 loop spans 15 amino acids. Trimming took 2 bases from V and 4 from J, leaving 17 bases between them. The CDR3 coding sequence is TGTGCCTGGAGTCCCCTGTCAGGGGTAGGCTATGGCTACACCTTC. This translates into CAWSPLSGVGYGYTF.

Details on this clone: The junction departs from germline at one end; a sequencing error may be responsible. This chain uses TRBV7-3 with TRBJ2-4, with TRBD2 matching over 7 bases. The CDR3 has 14 amino acids. The germline V gene encodes CDR1 SGHTA and CDR2 FQGTGA. This chain's CDR3 is CANSPGAGSAIQYF. The CDR3 DNA follows: TGTGCCAACAGCCCGGGAGCGGGAAGCGCCATTCAGTACTTC.

There are a few counts of this clone. This chain uses TRBV6-1 with TRBJ2-7; 7 bases are shared with TRBD1. The V gene's germline CDR1 is MNHNS and CDR2 SASEGT. The CDR3 spans 15 residues. The trim removed 5 bases at V and 4 bases at J, leaving 11 bases unmatched. CDR3 DNA sequence: TGTGCCAGCAGTTCCCGATCCGGGACAGCTTACGAGCAGTACTTC. Translation: CASSSRSGTAYEQYF.

This clone was detected ten times or more. The chain carries TRBV7-2 and TRBJ2-7; TRBD2 aligns across 7 bases. CDR1 is SGHTA and CDR2 is FQGNSA in the germline V gene. This CDR3 region has 16 residues. The V and J ends lost 1 base and 0 bases, in that order; junction bases with no gene match: 6. CDR3: CASSLGIGGSSYEQYF. CDR3 in DNA: TGTGCCAGCAGCTTAGGAATCGGCGGGAGCTCCTACGAGCAGTACTTC.